These 16 T cell receptor beta chains share one sample of origin, sequenced in a study of blood T cell repertoires in COVID-19. The repertoire was sequenced with immunoSEQ multiplex PCR; TCRdb's copy has only in-frame clones and lacks some. This table holds about 300,000 clones, more than 70% found once. The sample taken for sequencing was peripheral blood. The receptors come from a woman in her fifties or sixties with acute or convalescent COVID-19.

This sequence joins TRBV27 and TRBJ1-4; a possible D gene is TRBD1 (6 bases). CDR3 length: 18 residues. Trimming shortened V by 2 bases and J by 0 bases, and 16 bases separated the two germline ends. From germline, CDR1 is MNHEY and CDR2 SMNVEV (reference sequence). CDR3 amino acids: CASSLQLQGPATNEKLFF. DNA for the CDR3: TGTGCCAGCAGTTTACAGCTACAGGGACCTGCAACTAATGAAAAACTGTTTTTT.

This rearrangement joins TRBV7-9 to TRBJ2-7; D is possibly TRBD2 (5 bases). V dropped 4 bases and J dropped 4 bases, with 14 bases sitting between them. The CDR3 is made up of 14 amino acids. Germline V gives CDR1 SEHNR, CDR2 FQNEAQ (reference sequence). The CDR3 is CASSSETGVYEQYV. The CDR3 nucleotides are TGTGCCAGCAGCTCGGAGACCGGGGTATACGAGCAGTACGTC.

This clone has just one count. The CDR3 DNA is TGTGCCTGGAAATTAGCGGGAGGTAACTACAATGAGCAGTTCTTC. This encodes CAWKLAGGNYNEQFF. The chain couples TRBV30 to TRBJ2-1; 10 nucleotides match TRBD2. The length of the CDR3 is 15 residues. Germline lookup yields CDR1 GTSNPN and CDR2 SVGIG (reference sequence). V was clipped by 4 bases and J by 3 bases; unmatched bases: 6.

This rearrangement joins TRBV12-3 or TRBV12-4 to TRBJ1-1; TRBD1 aligns across 7 bases. V dropped 4 bases and J dropped 7; count of bases not matched to a gene: 6. This CDR3 region has 13 residues. The CDR3, as DNA: TGTGCCAGCAGTTGGGGACAGCGCCGTGAAGCTTTCTTT. It translates to CASSWGQRREAFF.

The gene calls are TRBV29-1 and TRBJ2-1; unclear D gene. Germline V gene lookup returns CDR1 SQVTM and CDR2 ANQGSEA. Trimming shortened V by 1 base and J by 9 bases, and 7 bases separated the two germline ends. CDR3 size: 11 residues. The CDR3 DNA reads TGCAGCGTTGAAGCCTGGAGTGAGCAGTTCTTC. It translates to CSVEAWSEQFF.

The V call is TRBV30, the J call TRBJ2-7, with 9 bases that match TRBD2. CDR1 GTSNPN and CDR2 SVGIG come from the germline V gene (reference sequence). The CDR3 is made up of 11 amino acids. The V segment lost 5 bases and the J segment 7 bases; nucleotides outside the gene matches: 3. For the CDR3, the DNA is TGTGCCTGGGGACTAGCGTGGGAGCAGTACTTC. Translation: CAWGLAWEQYF.

The chain joins TRBV19 to TRBJ2-1; 8 bases fit TRBD2. The CDR3 contains 15 residues. V shed 6 bases, J shed 3 bases, and the junction held 7 bases outside the gene matches. Germline V gives CDR1 LNHDA, CDR2 SQIVND (reference sequence). CDR3 sequence (DNA): TGTGCCAGTAGAGACGGGACTAGAGTCTACAATGAGCAGTTCTTC. This encodes CASRDGTRVYNEQFF.

V gene TRBV7-2 combines with J gene TRBJ1-1; TRBD1 might be the D (5 bases). The CDR3 has 13 amino acids. Germline V gene lookup returns CDR1 SGHTA and CDR2 FQGNSA. The V end lost 6 bases, the J end lost 0 bases, and 8 bases lay between the germline ends. The CDR3 DNA is TGTGCCAGCAGAATACAGGTGAACACTGAAGCTTTCTTT. Its translation is CASRIQVNTEAFF.

This sequence joins TRBV6-6 and TRBJ1-5; tentatively, D is TRBD1 (5 bases). The CDR3 consists of 12 residues. The V end was cut by 10 bases, the J end by 2 bases, with 9 bases between. CDR1 and CDR2 from the germline V gene are MNHNY and SVGAGI (reference sequence). DNA of the CDR3: TGTGCCACGGAACAGGGCAATCAGCCCCAGCATTTT. This encodes CATEQGNQPQHF.

This clone was observed a single time. This rearrangement joins TRBV25-1 to TRBJ2-1; 7 bases align to TRBD1. V lost 5 bases, J lost 8 bases, and 6 bases stayed unmatched. Germline loops: CDR1 MGHDK, CDR2 SYGVNS. The CDR3 runs 13 residues. DNA for the CDR3: TGTGCCAGCAGTCCAGGGGGAGATCATGAGCAGTTCTTC. Encoded protein: CASSPGGDHEQFF.

The genes are TRBV7-9 and TRBJ1-4; 8 positions match TRBD1. The CDR3 runs 16 residues. Looked up from germline, CDR1 is SEHNR and CDR2 is FQNEAQ (reference sequence). V shed 0 bases and J 1 base; nucleotides not matched to a gene: 1. CDR3 DNA: TGTGCCAGCAGCTTAGCCAGGGGGCAAACTAATGAAAAACTGTTTTTT. Amino acids: CASSLARGQTNEKLFF.

The chain links TRBV28 to TRBJ2-2; TRBD2 might be the D (6 bases). CDR1 and CDR2 (germline): MDHEN, SYDVKM. The V and J ends lost 5 bases and 7 bases respectively, with 8 bases between them. This CDR3 region has 12 residues. The CDR3 DNA follows: TGTGCCAGCAGTGGAGCGGGCGGGGAGCTGTTTTTT. Translated: CASSGAGGELFF.

This clone was recorded once. The chain recombines TRBV5-1 with TRBJ1-2; D is perhaps TRBD1 (5 bases). From germline, CDR1 is SGHRS and CDR2 YFSETQ. The germline V and J ends were trimmed by 0 bases and 9 bases, with 15 bases remaining between them. The CDR3 loop spans 14 amino acids. In DNA, the CDR3 is TGCGCCAGCAGCTTGGTGGGGGAGGGTGCCCGCTACACCTTC. Its translation: CASSLVGEGARYTF.

This clone occurred a few times. The chain joins TRBV7-9 to TRBJ1-1; perhaps TRBD1 as D (5 bases). V was shortened by 5 bases and J by 2 bases, with 12 bases between the two germline ends. Germline CDR1 reads SEHNR; CDR2 reads FQNEAQ (reference sequence). The CDR3 runs 14 residues. The CDR3 spells CASSAGRSNTEAFF. In DNA form, the CDR3 reads TGTGCCAGCAGCGCGGGACGGTCAAACACTGAAGCTTTCTTT. Using reference TRBV7-9 and TRBJ1-1 for the parts outside the CDR3, the full variable domain is DTGVSQNPRHKITKRGQNVTFRCDPISEHNRLYWYRQTLGQGPEFLTYFQNEAQLEKSRLLSDRFSAERPKGSFSTLEIQRTEQGDSAMYLCASSAGRSNTEAFFGQGTRLTVV.

This chain uses TRBV28 with TRBJ2-3; 9 positions match TRBD2. The CDR3 sequence is 14 residues long. V shed 2 bases and J 4 bases; nucleotides not matched to a gene: 1. Germline V CDR1 and CDR2: MDHEN, SYDVKM. This CDR3 is CASSLSGGSDTQYF. CDR3 bases: TGTGCCAGCAGTTTAAGCGGGGGGTCAGATACGCAGTATTTT.

V usage is TRBV5-4 and J usage is TRBJ2-1; TRBD2 agrees at 9 bases. The V gene end was trimmed by 2 bases and the J gene end by 4 bases; junction bases not matched to a gene: 4. CDR3 length: 15 amino acids. CDR1 and CDR2 from the germline V gene are SGHNT and YYREEE (reference sequence). This CDR3 reads CASSLGRGGYNEQFF. The CDR3 nucleotides read TGTGCCAGCAGCTTAGGGCGGGGGGGTTACAATGAGCAGTTCTTC.